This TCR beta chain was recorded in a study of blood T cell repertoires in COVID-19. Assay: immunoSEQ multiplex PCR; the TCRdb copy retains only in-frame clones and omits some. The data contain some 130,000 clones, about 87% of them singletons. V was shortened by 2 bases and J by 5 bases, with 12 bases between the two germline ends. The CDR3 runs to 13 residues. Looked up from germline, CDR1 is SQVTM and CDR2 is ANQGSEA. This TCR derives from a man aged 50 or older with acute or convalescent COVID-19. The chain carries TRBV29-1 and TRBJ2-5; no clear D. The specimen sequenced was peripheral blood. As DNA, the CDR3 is TGCAGCGTTGAACCCCGAGAATTGGAGACCCAGTACTTC. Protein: CSVEPRELETQYF.